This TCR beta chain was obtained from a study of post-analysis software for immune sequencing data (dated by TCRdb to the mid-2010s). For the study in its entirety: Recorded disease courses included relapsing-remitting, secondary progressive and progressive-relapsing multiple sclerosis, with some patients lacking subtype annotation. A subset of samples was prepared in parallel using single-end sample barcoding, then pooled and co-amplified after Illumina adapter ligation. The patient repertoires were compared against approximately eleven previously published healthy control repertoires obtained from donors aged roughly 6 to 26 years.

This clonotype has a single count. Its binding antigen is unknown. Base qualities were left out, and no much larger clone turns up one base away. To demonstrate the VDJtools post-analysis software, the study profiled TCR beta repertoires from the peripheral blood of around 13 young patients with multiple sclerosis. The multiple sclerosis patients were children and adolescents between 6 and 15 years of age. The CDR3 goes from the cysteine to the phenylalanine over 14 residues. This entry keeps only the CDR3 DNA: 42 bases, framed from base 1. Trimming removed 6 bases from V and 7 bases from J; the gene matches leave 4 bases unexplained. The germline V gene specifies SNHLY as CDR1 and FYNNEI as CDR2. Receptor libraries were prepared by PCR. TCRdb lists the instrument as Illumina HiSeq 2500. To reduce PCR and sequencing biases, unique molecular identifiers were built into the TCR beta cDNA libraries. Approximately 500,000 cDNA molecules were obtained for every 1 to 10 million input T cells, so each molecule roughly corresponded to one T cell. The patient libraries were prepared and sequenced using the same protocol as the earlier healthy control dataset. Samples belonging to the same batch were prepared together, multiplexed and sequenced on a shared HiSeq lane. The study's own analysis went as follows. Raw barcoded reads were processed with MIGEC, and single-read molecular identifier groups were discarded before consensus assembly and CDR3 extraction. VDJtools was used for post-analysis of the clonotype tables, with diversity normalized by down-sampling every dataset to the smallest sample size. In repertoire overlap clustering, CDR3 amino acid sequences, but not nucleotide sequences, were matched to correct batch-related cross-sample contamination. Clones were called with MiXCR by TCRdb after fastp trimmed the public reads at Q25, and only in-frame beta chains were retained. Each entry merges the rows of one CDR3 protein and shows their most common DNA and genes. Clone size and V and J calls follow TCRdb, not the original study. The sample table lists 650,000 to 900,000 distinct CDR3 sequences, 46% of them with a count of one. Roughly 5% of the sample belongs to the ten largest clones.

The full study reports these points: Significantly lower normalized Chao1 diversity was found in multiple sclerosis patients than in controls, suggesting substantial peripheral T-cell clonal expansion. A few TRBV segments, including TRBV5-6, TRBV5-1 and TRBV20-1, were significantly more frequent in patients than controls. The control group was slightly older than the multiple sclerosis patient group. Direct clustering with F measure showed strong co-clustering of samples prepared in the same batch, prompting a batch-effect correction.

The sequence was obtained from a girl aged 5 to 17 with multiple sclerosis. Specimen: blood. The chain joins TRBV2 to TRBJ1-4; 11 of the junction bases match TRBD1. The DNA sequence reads TGTGCCAGCAGGGGACAGGGGGACGGTGAAAAACTGTTTTTT. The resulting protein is CASRGQGDGEKLFF. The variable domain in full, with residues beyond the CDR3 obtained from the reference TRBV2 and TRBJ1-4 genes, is EPEVTQTPSHQVTQMGQEVILRCVPISNHLYFYWYRQILGQKVEFLVSFYNNEISEKSEIFDDQFSVERPDGSNFTLKIRSTKLEDSAMYFCASRGQGDGEKLFFGSGTQLSVL.